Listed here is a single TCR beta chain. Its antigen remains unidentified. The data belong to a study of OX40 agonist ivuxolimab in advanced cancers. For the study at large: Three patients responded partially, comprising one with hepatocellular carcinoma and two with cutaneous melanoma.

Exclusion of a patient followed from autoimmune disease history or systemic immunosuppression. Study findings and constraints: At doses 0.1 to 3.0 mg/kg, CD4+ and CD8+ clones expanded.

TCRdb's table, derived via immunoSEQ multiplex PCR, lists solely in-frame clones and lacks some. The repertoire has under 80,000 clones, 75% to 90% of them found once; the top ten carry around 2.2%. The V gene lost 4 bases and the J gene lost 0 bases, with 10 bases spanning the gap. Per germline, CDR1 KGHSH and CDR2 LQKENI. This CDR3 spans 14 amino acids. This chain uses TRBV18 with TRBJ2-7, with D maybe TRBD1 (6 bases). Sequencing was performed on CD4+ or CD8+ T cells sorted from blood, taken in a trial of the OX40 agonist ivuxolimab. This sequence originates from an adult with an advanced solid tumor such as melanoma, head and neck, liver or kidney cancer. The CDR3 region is CASSRRTDSYEQYF. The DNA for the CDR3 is TGTGCCAGCTCACGCCGGACAGACTCCTACGAGCAGTACTTC.